Detailed here is one TCR beta chain. This sample stems from a study of T cells expressing NK-cell markers. After re-calling the 5' RACE reads, TCRdb lists one entry per CDR3 protein, DNA absent. This table lists approximately 380,000 distinct CDR3 sequences. Input material: blood T cells: a sorted CD56 or NKG2C T cell subset, CD4+ or CD8+ T cells, or bulk PBMC T cells (not recorded which). The TCR sequence derives from a man between 18 and 69 years old in good health.

The CDR3 loop reads CASSWHRGSSYNEQFF. The chain carries TRBV7-2 and TRBJ2-1; with no DNA, the TCRdb D assignment of TRBD1 cannot be verified. Germline CDR1 reads SGHTA; CDR2 reads FQGNSA. The CDR3 length is 16 residues.